This TCR beta chain appears in the sequencing data of a study of shared clonotypes between healthy human individuals. Study-wide points: Against clonotypes common to all four donors, non-shared ones had lower generation probabilities. Memory subsets had estimated richness that was generally smaller than that of naive subsets.

Some clones are missing from TCRdb's copy, which holds only in-frame ones; the method was immunoSEQ multiplex PCR. This table holds around 1.1 million clones, more than 75% found once. As to this clone: Its antigen remains unknown.

With V trimmed by 1 base and J by 3 bases, 10 bases remained unmatched. The CDR3 covers 17 residues. Germline V CDR1 and CDR2: KGHSH, LQKENI. The TCR was taken from a man aged 18 to 29 in good health. Some clones in this sample may be carry-over from other donors' samples. The gene calls are TRBV18 and TRBJ1-1, with 8 bases aligning to TRBD1. Sequenced: memory CD4+ T cells from PBMCs. As to subset: CD45RA-negative fraction. The CDR3 DNA sequence: TGTGCCAGCTCACCACGATTGCCAGGGGGCCGGGACACTGAAGCTTTCTTT. Translating gives CASSPRLPGGRDTEAFF.